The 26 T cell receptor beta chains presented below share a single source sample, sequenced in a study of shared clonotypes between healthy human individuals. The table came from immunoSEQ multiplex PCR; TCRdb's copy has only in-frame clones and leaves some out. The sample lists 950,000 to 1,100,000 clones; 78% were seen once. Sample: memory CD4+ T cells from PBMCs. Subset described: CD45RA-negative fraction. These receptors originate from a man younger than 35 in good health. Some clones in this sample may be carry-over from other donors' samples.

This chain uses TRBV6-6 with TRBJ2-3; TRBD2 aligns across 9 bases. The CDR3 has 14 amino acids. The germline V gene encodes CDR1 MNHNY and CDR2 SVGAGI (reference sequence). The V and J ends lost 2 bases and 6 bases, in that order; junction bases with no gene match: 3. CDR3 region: CASSYGGRADTQYF. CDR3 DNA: TGTGCCAGCAGTTACGGCGGGAGGGCGGATACGCAGTATTTT.

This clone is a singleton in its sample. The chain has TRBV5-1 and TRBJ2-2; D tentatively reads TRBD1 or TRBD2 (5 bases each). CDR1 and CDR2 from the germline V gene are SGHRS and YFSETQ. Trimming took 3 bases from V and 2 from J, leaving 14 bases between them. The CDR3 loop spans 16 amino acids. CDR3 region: CASSSGPRSNTGELFF. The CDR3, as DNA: TGCGCCAGCAGCTCGGGACCTAGGAGTAACACCGGGGAGCTGTTTTTT.

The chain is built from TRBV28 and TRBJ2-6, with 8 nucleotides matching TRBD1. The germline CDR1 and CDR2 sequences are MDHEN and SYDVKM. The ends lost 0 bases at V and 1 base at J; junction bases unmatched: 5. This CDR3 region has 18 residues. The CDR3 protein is CASSLWGTGRSGANVLTF. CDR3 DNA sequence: TGTGCCAGCAGTTTATGGGGGACAGGCCGGTCTGGGGCCAACGTCCTGACTTTC.

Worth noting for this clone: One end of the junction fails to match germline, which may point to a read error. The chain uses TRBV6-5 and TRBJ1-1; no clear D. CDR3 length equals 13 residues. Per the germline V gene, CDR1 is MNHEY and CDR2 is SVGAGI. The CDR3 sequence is CATASRRNAEAFF. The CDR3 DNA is TGTGCCACCGCCTCAAGGAGGAACGCTGAAGCTTTCTTT.

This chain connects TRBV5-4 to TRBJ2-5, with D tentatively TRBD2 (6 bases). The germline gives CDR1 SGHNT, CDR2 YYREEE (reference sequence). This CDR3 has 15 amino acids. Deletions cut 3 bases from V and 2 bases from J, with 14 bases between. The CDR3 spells CASSWGTDFQETQYF. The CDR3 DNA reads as TGTGCCAGCAGCTGGGGGACTGATTTTCAAGAGACCCAGTACTTC.

This CDR3 reads CASSLRGPSGETQYF. For the CDR3, the DNA is TGTGCCAGCAGCTTACGCGGTCCAAGCGGAGAGACCCAGTACTTC. The rearrangement links TRBV7-2 to TRBJ2-5; D might be TRBD2 (5 bases). V dropped 2 bases and J dropped 4 bases, with 14 bases sitting between them. Germline lookup yields CDR1 SGHTA and CDR2 FQGNSA. CDR3 length: 15 residues.

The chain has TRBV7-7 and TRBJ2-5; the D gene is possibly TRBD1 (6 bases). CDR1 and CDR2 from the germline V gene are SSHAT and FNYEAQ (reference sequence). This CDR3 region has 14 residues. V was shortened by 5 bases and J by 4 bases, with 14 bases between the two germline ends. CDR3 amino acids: CASSHSGVGETQYF. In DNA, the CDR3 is TGTGCCAGCAGCCACTCAGGGGTGGGAGAGACCCAGTACTTC.

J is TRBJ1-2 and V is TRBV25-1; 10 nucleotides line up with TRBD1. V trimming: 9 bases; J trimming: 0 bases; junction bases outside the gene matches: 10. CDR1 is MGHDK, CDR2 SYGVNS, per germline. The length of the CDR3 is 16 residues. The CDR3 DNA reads TGTGCCAGGACTCCGGGACAGGGGTCCTCTAACTATGGCTACACCTTC. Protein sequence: CARTPGQGSSNYGYTF.

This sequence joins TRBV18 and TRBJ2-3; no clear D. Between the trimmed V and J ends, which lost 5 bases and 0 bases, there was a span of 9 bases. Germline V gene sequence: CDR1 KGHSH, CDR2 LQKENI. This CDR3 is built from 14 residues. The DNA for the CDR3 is TGTGCCAGCTCAATCCTGACTAGCACAGATACGCAGTATTTT. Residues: CASSILTSTDTQYF.

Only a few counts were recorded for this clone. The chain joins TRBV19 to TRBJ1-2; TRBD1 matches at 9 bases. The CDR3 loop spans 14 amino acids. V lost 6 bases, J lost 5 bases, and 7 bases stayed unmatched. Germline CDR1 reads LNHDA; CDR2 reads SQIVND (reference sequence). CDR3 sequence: CASSSTGGVYGYTF. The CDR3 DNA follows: TGTGCCAGTAGCTCTACAGGGGGCGTTTATGGCTACACCTTC.

In DNA form, the CDR3 reads TGTGCCAGCAGCCAAGGATACAATGAAAAACTGTTTTTT. Residues: CASSQGYNEKLFF. The J gene is TRBJ1-4, the V gene TRBV14; no firm D call. This CDR3 region has 13 residues. Deletions cut 1 base from V and 5 bases from J, with 5 bases between. CDR1 and CDR2 (germline): SGHDN, FVKESK.

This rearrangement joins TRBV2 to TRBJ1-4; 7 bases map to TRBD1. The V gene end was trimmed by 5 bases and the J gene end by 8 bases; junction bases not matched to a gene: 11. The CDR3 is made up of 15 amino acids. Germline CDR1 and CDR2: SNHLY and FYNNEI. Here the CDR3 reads CASSTGRTGGEKLFF. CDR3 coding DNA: TGTGCCAGCAGTACAGGGAGGACAGGAGGGGAAAAACTGTTTTTT.

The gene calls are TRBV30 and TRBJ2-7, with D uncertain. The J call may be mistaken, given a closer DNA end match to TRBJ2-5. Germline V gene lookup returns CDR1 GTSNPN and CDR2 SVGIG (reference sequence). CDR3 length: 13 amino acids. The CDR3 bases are TGTGCCTGGAACAGAGTCCTTCAAGAGACCCAGTACTTC. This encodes CAWNRVLQETQYF.

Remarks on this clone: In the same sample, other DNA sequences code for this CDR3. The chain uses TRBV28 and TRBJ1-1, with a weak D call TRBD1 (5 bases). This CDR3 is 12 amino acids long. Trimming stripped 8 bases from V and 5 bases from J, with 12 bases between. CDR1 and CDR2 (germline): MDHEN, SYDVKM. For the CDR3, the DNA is TGTGCCAGCTCGGGGGGAGGGACTGAAGCTTTCTTT. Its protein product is CASSGGGTEAFF.

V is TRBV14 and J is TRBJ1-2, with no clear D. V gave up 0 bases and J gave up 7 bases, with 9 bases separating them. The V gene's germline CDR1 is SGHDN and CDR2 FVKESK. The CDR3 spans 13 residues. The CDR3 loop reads CASSQDMALGYTF. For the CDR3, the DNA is TGTGCCAGCAGCCAAGACATGGCACTTGGCTACACCTTC.

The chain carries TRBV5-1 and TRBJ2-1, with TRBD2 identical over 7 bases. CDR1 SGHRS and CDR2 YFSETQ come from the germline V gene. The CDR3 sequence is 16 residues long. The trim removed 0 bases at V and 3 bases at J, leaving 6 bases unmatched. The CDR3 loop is CASSLASLADYNEQFF. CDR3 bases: TGCGCCAGCAGCTTGGCGTCCCTAGCGGACTACAATGAGCAGTTCTTC.

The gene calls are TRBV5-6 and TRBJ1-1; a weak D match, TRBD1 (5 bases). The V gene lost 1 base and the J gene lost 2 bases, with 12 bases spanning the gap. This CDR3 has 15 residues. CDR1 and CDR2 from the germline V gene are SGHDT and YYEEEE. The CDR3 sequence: CASSLISRVNTEAFF. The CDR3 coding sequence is TGTGCCAGCAGCTTGATATCCAGGGTTAACACTGAAGCTTTCTTT. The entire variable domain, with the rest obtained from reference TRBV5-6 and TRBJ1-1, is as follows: DAGVTQSPTHLIKTRGQQVTLRCSPKSGHDTVSWYQQALGQGPQFIFQYYEEEERQRGNFPDRFSGHQFPNYSSELNVNALLLGDSALYLCASSLISRVNTEAFFGQGTRLTVV.

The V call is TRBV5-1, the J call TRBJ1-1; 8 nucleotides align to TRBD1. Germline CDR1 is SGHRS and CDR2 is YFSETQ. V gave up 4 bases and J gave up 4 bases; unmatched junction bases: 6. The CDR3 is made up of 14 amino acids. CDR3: CASSNGQGATEAFF. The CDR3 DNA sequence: TGCGCCAGCAGCAACGGACAGGGCGCCACTGAAGCTTTCTTT. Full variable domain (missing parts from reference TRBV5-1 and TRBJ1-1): KAGVTQTPRYLIKTRGQQVTLSCSPISGHRSVSWYQQTPGQGLQFLFEYFSETQRNKGNFPGRFSGRQFSNSRSEMNVSTLELGDSALYLCASSNGQGATEAFFGQGTRLTVV.

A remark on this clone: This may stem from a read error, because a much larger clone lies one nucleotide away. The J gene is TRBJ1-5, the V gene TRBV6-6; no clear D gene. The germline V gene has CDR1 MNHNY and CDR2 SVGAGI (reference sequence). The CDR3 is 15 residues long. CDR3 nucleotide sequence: TGCGCCAGCAGCCCGTGGGCAGATAGCAATCAGCCCCAGCATTTT. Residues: CASSPWADSNQPQHF.

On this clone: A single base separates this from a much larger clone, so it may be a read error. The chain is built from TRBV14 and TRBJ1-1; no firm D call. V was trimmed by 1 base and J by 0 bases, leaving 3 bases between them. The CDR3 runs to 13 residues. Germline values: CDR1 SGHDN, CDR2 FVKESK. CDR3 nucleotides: TGTGCCAGCAGCCAAGGGGTGAACACTGAAGCTTTCTTT. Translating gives CASSQGVNTEAFF.

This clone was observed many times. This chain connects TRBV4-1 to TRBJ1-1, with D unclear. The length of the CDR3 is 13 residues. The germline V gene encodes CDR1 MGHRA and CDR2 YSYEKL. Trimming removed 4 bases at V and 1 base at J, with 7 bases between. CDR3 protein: CASSLTGNTEAFF. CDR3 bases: TGCGCCAGCAGCCTGACCGGGAACACTGAAGCTTTCTTT.

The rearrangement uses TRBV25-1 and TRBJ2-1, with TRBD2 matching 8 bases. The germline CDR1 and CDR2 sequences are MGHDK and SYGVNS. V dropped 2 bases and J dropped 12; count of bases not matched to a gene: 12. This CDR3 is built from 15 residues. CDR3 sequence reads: CASSETYGRAGGQFF. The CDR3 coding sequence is TGTGCCAGCAGTGAAACGTACGGGAGGGCCGGTGGGCAGTTCTTC. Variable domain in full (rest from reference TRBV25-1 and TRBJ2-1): EADIYQTPRYLVIGTGKKITLECSQTMGHDKMYWYQQDPGMELHLIHYSYGVNSTEKGDLSSESTVSRIRTEHFPLTLESARPSHTSQYLCASSETYGRAGGQFFGPGTRLTVL.

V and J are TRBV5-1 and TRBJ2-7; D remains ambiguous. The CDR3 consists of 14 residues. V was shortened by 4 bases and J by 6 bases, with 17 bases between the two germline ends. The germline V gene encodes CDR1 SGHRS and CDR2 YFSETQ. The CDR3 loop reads CASSPATQACEQYF. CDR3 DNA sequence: TGCGCCAGCAGCCCCGCGACCCAGGCATGCGAGCAGTACTTC.

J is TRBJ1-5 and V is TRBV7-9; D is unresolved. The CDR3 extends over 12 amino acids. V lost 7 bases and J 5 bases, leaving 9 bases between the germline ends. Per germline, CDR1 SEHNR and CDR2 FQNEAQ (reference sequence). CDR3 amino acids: CASTFGDQPQHF. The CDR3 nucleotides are TGTGCCAGCACCTTCGGGGATCAGCCCCAGCATTTT.

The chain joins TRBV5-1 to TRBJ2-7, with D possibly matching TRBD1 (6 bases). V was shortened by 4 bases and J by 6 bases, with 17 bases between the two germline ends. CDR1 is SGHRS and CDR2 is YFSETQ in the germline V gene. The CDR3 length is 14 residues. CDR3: CASSQGQIRGEQYF. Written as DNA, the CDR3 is TGCGCCAGCAGCCAAGGACAGATCCGCGGCGAGCAGTACTTC.

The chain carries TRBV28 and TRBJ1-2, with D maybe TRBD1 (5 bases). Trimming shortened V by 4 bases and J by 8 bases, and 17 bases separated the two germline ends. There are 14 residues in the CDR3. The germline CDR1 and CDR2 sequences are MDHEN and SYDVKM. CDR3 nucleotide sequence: TGTGCCAGCAGTTGGACAAGCAAACCCGCAGGCTACACCTTC. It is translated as CASSWTSKPAGYTF.